Listed below are T cell receptor beta chains from one sample, sequenced in a study of patients and donors after allogeneic stem cell transplantation. TCRdb analysed the RT-PCR reads with MiXCR anew, one entry per CDR3 protein. The sample contains about a million distinct CDR3 sequences, roughly 18% of which appear only once. Sequenced sample: blood, either unsorted or a sorted T cell fraction (not recorded which). These receptors all stem from a human donor who was either an allogeneic HSCT recipient or a stem cell or donor lymphocyte infusion donor (not recorded which). It is not recorded whose cells these are; they may come from a transplant donor. CDR3s leave out the opening cysteine and the closing phenylalanine or tryptophan.

TRBJ2-5 TRBV6-1 ASRLAIAETQY
TRBJ1-5 TRBV27 ASSWYRGSQPQH
TRBJ2-2 TRBV6-5 ASSYTEPGELF
TRBJ2-5 TRBV12-3/TRBV12-4 ASSTLAGVRETQY
TRBJ2-7 TRBV12-3/TRBV12-4 ASRFGTRGAYEQY
TRBJ2-5 TRBV20-1 SAPTGAGKETQY
TRBJ1-5 TRBV4-1 ASSQGDYQPQH
TRBJ2-3 TRBV20-1 SAQAQDTQY
TRBJ2-7 TRBV27 ASTWRQGAFYEQY
TRBJ1-5 TRBV7-9 ASSISRGQPQH
TRBJ2-3 TRBV7-3 ASSLGRKDTQY
TRBJ1-2 TRBV7-2 ASSLASVQKAYGYT
TRBJ2-3 TRBV2 ASMGGLFADTQY
TRBJ2-2 TRBV5-1 ASSGSTNTGELF
TRBJ2-1 TRBV5-1 ASSLGAKSSYNEQF
TRBJ1-2 TRBV6-5 ASSYLGTAAAYGYT
TRBJ1-2 TRBV6-1 ASSRAGRQGWGVDGYT
TRBJ2-6 TRBV5-1 ASKGPGGANVLT
TRBJ1-2 TRBV5-1 ASSTQPGTQGDYT
TRBJ2-1 TRBV10-3 AISEGRSNNEQF
TRBJ2-3 TRBV20-1 SARVPVAGGIAGTDTQY
TRBJ1-2 TRBV6-1 ASRKSGTGTNGYT
TRBJ1-1 TRBV6-2/TRBV6-3 ASSRGLDTYTEAF
TRBJ2-1 TRBV24-1 ATSDQRCGYNEQF
TRBJ2-7 TRBV5-1 ASSTITGGKSYEQY
TRBJ1-4 TRBV12-3/TRBV12-4 ASRVGSRANEKLF
TRBJ2-1 TRBV28 ASSPVAGVQNEQF
TRBJ1-4 TRBV12-3/TRBV12-4 ASSGYEKLF
TRBJ2-7 TRBV28 ASSSATFSYGTGTYEQY
TRBJ2-7 TRBV10-3 AISEGPGLAGLYEQY
TRBJ2-1 TRBV25-1 ASSELKTSGYNEQF
TRBJ2-7 TRBV6-1 ASTAQGSYEQY
TRBJ1-6 TRBV27 ATRDRGESPLH
TRBJ1-1 TRBV7-2 ASSLTGPMSEAF
TRBJ2-1 TRBV2 ARSLGVSNVNEQF
TRBJ2-3 TRBV25-1 ASSDSGRKTDTQY
TRBJ1-4 TRBV6-1 ASRSDSQREKLF
TRBJ1-3 TRBV4-2 ASSQVIQGRGNTIY
TRBJ2-5 TRBV12-3/TRBV12-4 ASSLLPSGSLGETQY
TRBJ2-4 TRBV9 ASSPYSTVAKNIQY
TRBJ2-7 TRBV11-1 ASSLAGPGYEQY
TRBJ2-7 TRBV12-3/TRBV12-4 ASSPIRIWDREQY
TRBJ1-1 TRBV5-1 ASSVRVSTEAF
TRBJ1-1 TRBV2 ASRDRGGAF
TRBJ1-1 TRBV10-3 AISSQSEAF
TRBJ2-1 TRBV12-3/TRBV12-4 ASSLLAEPNEQF
TRBJ2-1 TRBV4-2 ASSPGTPNEQF
TRBJ1-2 TRBV5-1 ASSDRDGANYGYT
TRBJ1-5 TRBV12-3/TRBV12-4 ASSVGTGENQPQH
TRBJ1-2 TRBV29-1 SVDEGVGYT
TRBJ1-2 TRBV11-3 ASSPGRRNYGYT
TRBJ1-1 TRBV7-9 ASSLARNEAF